The present entry profiles one T cell receptor (beta chain) with its context. Its specificity is unknown. V was cut by 6 bases and J by 4 bases, with 25 bases left in between. The CDR3 extends over 17 amino acids. The V gene's germline CDR1 is SGHNT and CDR2 YYREEE (reference sequence). These data originate in a study of cytomegalovirus exposure and HLA in healthy donors. Points from the study as a whole: About 87% or about 30% of the time was how often most TCR beta V segments were productive, according to an earlier analysis. Presence/absence analyses supposed approximately even sequencing depth among donors. Beyond CMV serostatus, there was no information to go on about immune exposure.

In nominal health when sampled, donors likely had unrecorded immune exposures nonetheless. With 60 Vbeta and 13 Jbeta primers, the PCR was carried out. Clones were read by immunoSEQ multiplex PCR, and TCRdb kept only the in-frame ones, dropping some. The table lists 100,000 to 150,000 clones, about 85% of them singletons. Sequences were obtained from PBMCs. This clonotype was sampled from a man aged 18 to 30 in good health and CMV-seropositive. The rearrangement uses TRBV5-4 and TRBJ2-5; the D gene is possibly TRBD2 (6 bases). DNA for the CDR3: TGTGCCAGCACCAATGGGGCGGGATCGGCTCCACGAGAGACCCAGTACTTC. Encoded protein: CASTNGAGSAPRETQYF.